This paragraph reports one TCR beta chain. Its antigen is not identified. A much more abundant neighbour one base away suggests this may be a read error. CDR1 and CDR2 from the germline V gene are DFQATT and SNEGSKA (reference sequence). The CDR3 is made up of 17 amino acids. This entry comes from a study of T-cell reconstitution after alpha-beta-depleted transplantation in children. Study results and limitations: By one year post-transplant, T-cell counts and diversity largely arose from T cells that were newly produced. Roughly two months post-transplant, alpha-beta T cells reportedly originated from several hundred graft clones that had expanded. Several patients had high TCRbeta diversity at day 60; it came from surviving recipient T cells and thymic progenitors.

The TCRbeta library incorporated unique molecular identifiers. TCRdb used MiXCR to reprocess the PCR reads, holding one entry per CDR3 protein. The sample lists over 200,000 distinct CDR3 sequences; about a tenth were seen once. The J gene is TRBJ2-2, the V gene TRBV20-1; TRBD2 matches 12 bases. The clonotype originates from a child under two years old with acute myeloid leukemia, due to receive a stem cell transplant. The sample was PBMCs, taken before TCRalphabeta/CD19-depleted stem cell transplant. The CDR3 protein is CSATPQLAGGSTGELLF. The CDR3 coding sequence is TGCAGTGCGACACCCCAACTAGCGGGAGGCAGCACCGGGGAGCTGCTTTTT.